This T cell receptor beta chain derives from a study of blood T cell repertoires in COVID-19. Authors' methods: Amplification of reference gene primers was used by the study to estimate nucleated cell counts. Profiled with immunoSEQ multiplex PCR; TCRdb holds only in-frame clones, not every one. The V and J calls and the clone size are those of that table, but D and trimming were determined from the DNA. The table shows 150,000 to 200,000 clones, with roughly 90% occurring only once. For recovered donors of Cohort 3, there were two negative PCRs, clearance, or symptom resolution. This clone came up once. Trimming took off 3 bases at V and 6 bases at J, with 10 bases between the two ends. CDR3 length: 13 residues. Germline CDR1 and CDR2: SGHTA and FQGNSA.

Sequenced material: PBMCs or T cells enriched from blood (not recorded which). The rearrangement uses TRBV7-2 and TRBJ2-3; D unresolved. This receptor was taken from a woman aged 50 to 65 who had recovered from COVID-19. The CDR3 region is CASSFPVTDTQYF. In nucleotides, the CDR3 is TGTGCCAGCAGCTTTCCGGTCACCGATACGCAGTATTTT. Based on the CDR3 plus reference TRBV7-2 and TRBJ2-3, the full variable domain is GAGVSQSPSNKVTEKGKDVELRCDPISGHTALYWYRQSLGQGLEFLIYFQGNSAPDKSGLPSDRFSAERTGGSVSTLTIQRTQQEDSAVYLCASSFPVTDTQYFGPGTRLTVL.